The 9 T cell receptor beta chains in this list originate from one sample, sequenced in a study of T-cell memory formation after mild COVID-19. TCRdb called the 5' RACE reads again in MiXCR, with one record for every CDR3 protein. This table has 85,000 to 120,000 distinct CDR3 sequences, over 15% appearing once. Sequenced input: PBMCs or a T cell subset sorted from them (not recorded which). These receptors originate from an adult woman who had mild COVID-19 (a few samples of this study predate the infection). Cell type and time point are not known.

The rearrangement joins TRBV3-1 to TRBJ2-1, with 8 positions matching TRBD2. From germline, CDR1 is LGHDT and CDR2 YNNKEL (reference sequence). V was clipped by 2 bases and J by 0 bases; unmatched bases: 3. This CDR3 is 16 amino acids long. The CDR3 DNA sequence: TGTGCCAGCAGCCAATATAGCGGGGTCTCCTACAATGAGCAGTTCTTC. Its translation: CASSQYSGVSYNEQFF.

V is TRBV9 and J is TRBJ2-1; possible D gene TRBD2, 6 bases. Looked up from germline, CDR1 is SGDLS and CDR2 is YYNGEE. This CDR3 region has 15 residues. Trimming took 0 bases from V and 3 from J, leaving 10 bases between them. This CDR3 reads CASSVAGEGYNEQFF. As DNA, the CDR3 is TGTGCCAGCAGCGTAGCGGGAGAGGGCTACAATGAGCAGTTCTTC.

This clonotype was observed many times. This sequence joins TRBV5-1 and TRBJ2-1, with 11 bases fitting TRBD1. V gave up 0 bases and J gave up 5 bases; unmatched junction bases: 10. The germline CDR1 and CDR2 sequences are SGHRS and YFSETQ. The CDR3 runs to 18 residues. The CDR3 DNA is TGCGCCAGCAGCTTGGTCCCGGGACAGGGGGGTCCTAACAATGAGCAGTTCTTC. This sequence encodes CASSLVPGQGGPNNEQFF.

The chain links TRBV19 to TRBJ2-5, with D hard to call. Germline-derived CDR1 and CDR2 are LNHDA and SQIVND (reference sequence). This CDR3 comprises 15 residues. V lost 6 bases to trimming and J lost 4 bases, with 18 bases between them. In nucleotides, the CDR3 is TGTGCCAGTAGCCCCTCGTCGAGGCTGGGAGAGACCCAGTACTTC. Translating it yields CASSPSSRLGETQYF.

This clonotype was recorded at least ten times. The V gene is TRBV4-3, the J gene TRBJ2-7, with D hard to call. Germline CDR1 and CDR2: LGHNA and YSLEER. This CDR3 has 14 amino acids. V was pared by 4 bases and J by 5 bases, with 15 bases between. The CDR3 is CASSRSLRSDEQYF. The CDR3 DNA sequence: TGCGCCAGCAGCCGAAGTCTAAGAAGCGACGAGCAGTACTTC.

In its sample, this clonotype was seen a few times. This sequence joins TRBV25-1 and TRBJ1-5; the D is unclear. Germline assignment: CDR1 MGHDK and CDR2 SYGVNS. The CDR3 consists of 12 residues. The V end was cut by 7 bases, the J end by 9 bases, with 13 bases between. DNA for the CDR3: TGTGCCAGCATCAACCTGGGTTGGCCCCAGCATTTT. Translation gives CASINLGWPQHF.

This clonotype was detected ten times or more. This chain uses TRBV7-6 with TRBJ2-3, with a tentative D call TRBD2 (5 bases). This CDR3 region has 15 residues. With 5 bases removed from V and 3 bases from J, the gap between germline ends came to 15 bases. The germline V gene has CDR1 SGHVS and CDR2 FNYEAQ. This CDR3 reads CASSLGLDQTDTQYF. The CDR3 nucleotides read TGTGCCAGCAGCCTAGGACTGGATCAGACAGATACGCAGTATTTT.

This clonotype has a handful of counts. The J gene is TRBJ2-1, the V gene TRBV11-2; 12 nucleotides align to TRBD2. The CDR3 covers 20 residues. CDR1 is SGHAT and CDR2 is FQNNGV in the germline V gene. The J segment lost 5 bases and the V segment lost 1 base, leaving 15 bases of the junction unmatched. The CDR3 DNA is TGTGCCAGCAGCTTAGCCGGCTTTCCAGTTCGACTAGCGGGGGACAATGAGCAGTTCTTC. Translated: CASSLAGFPVRLAGDNEQFF.

The chain is built from TRBV27 and TRBJ2-5, with no clear D. The V end lost 4 bases, the J end lost 6 bases, and 12 bases lay between the germline ends. From germline, CDR1 is MNHEY and CDR2 SMNVEV (reference sequence). CDR3 length: 13 residues. The CDR3 spells CASSSRVPKTQYF. CDR3 bases: TGTGCCAGCAGTTCAAGGGTACCAAAGACCCAGTACTTC.